The source of this T cell receptor beta chain is a study of chemoradiotherapy in HPV16-positive cancers. Libraries were prepared by immunoSEQ multiplex PCR; TCRdb keeps only in-frame clonotypes and omits some of them. Of around 1,100 clones listed, 81% are singletons. This TCR derives from a human donor with HPV-associated anogenital cancer. Sequencing was performed on tumor tissue, taken from a patient who underwent chemoradiotherapy.

CDR3 region: CASSLGGRAYGYTF. For the CDR3, the DNA is TGTGCCAGCAGCTTAGGTGGGAGGGCCTATGGCTACACCTTC. V gene TRBV7-9 combines with J gene TRBJ1-2; D ambiguous. V was pared by 1 base and J by 4 bases, with 10 bases between. This CDR3 spans 14 amino acids. Germline CDR1 reads SEHNR; CDR2 reads FQNEAQ (reference sequence).